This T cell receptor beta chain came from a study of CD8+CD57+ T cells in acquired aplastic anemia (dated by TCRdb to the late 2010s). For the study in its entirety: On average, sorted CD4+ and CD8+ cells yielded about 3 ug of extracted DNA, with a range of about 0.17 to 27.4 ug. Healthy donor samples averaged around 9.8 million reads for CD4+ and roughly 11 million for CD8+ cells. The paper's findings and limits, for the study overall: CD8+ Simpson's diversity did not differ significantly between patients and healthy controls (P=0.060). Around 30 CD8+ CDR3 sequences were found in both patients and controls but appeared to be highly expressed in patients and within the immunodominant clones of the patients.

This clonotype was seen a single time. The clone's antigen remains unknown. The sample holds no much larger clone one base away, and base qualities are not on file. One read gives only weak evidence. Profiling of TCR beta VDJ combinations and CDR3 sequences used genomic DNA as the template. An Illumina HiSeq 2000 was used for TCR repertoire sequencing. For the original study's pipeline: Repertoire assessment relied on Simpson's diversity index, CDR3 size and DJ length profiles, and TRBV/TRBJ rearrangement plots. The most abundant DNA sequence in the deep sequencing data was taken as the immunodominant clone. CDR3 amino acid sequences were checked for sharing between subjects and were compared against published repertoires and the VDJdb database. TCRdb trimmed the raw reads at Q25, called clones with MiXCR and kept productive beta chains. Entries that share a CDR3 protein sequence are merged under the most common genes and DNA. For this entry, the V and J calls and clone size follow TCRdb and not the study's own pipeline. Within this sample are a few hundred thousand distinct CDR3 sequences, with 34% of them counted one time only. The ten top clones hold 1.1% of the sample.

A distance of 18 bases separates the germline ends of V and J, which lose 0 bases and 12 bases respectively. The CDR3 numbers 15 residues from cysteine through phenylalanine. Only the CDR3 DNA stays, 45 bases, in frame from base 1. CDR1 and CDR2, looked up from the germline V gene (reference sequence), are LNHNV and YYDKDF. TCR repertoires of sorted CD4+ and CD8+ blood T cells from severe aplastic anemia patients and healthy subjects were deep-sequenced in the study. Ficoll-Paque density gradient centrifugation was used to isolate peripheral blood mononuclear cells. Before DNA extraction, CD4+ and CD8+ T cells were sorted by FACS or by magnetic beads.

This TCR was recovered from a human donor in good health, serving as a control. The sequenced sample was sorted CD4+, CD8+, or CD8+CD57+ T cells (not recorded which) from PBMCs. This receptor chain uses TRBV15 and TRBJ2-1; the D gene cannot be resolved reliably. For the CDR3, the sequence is CATSRDGLGTDTQFF. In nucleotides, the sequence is TGTGCCACCAGCAGAGATGGGCTAGGCACAGATACGCAGTTCTTC.